The 29 T cell receptor beta chains given below trace back to one sample, sequenced in a study of T cell changes during pregnancy in multiple sclerosis. Produced via immunoSEQ multiplex PCR; TCRdb's table is partial and in-frame only. Here the sample spans 36,000 or so clones, more than 70% being singletons. The material sequenced was CD4+ T cells from peripheral blood mononuclear cells, taken in the first trimester of pregnancy. Source of these receptors: a female donor with multiple sclerosis, enrolled in a pregnancy study.

The rearrangement joins TRBV7-9 to TRBJ2-7; D is possibly TRBD2 (5 bases). The germline CDR1 and CDR2 sequences are SEHNR and FQNEAQ (reference sequence). Deletions cut 1 base from V and 5 bases from J, with 18 bases between. This CDR3 is 16 amino acids long. The CDR3 bases are TGTGCCAGCAGCTTAGTTAACCTCCTTTCGGAGGACGAGCAGTACTTC. Its protein product is CASSLVNLLSEDEQYF.

This chain links TRBV7-8 with TRBJ1-1; 7 bases are a match to TRBD1. Germline assignment: CDR1 SGHVS and CDR2 FQNEAQ. V was clipped by 7 bases and J by 0 bases; unmatched bases: 8. This CDR3 has 15 amino acids. In DNA, the CDR3 is TGTGCCAGCACTGGGACAGAGTCCATGAACACTGAAGCTTTCTTT. The encoded protein is CASTGTESMNTEAFF. Based on the CDR3 plus reference TRBV7-8 and TRBJ1-1, the full variable domain is GAGVSQSPRYKVAKRGQDVALRCDPISGHVSLFWYQQALGQGPEFLTYFQNEAQLDKSGLPSDRFFAERPEGSVSTLKIQRTQQEDSAVYLCASTGTESMNTEAFFGQGTRLTVV.

The chain is built from TRBV25-1 and TRBJ2-7, with a weak D call TRBD2 (6 bases). The V end lost 3 bases, the J end lost 0 bases, and 12 bases lay between the germline ends. Germline CDR1 MGHDK, CDR2 SYGVNS. The CDR3 extends over 15 amino acids. The CDR3 sequence: CASSDPWTISYEQYF. The CDR3 DNA sequence: TGTGCCAGCAGTGATCCATGGACTATCTCCTACGAGCAGTACTTC.

The chain is built from TRBV27 and TRBJ2-2; D unresolved. The CDR3 has 15 amino acids. Germline V gives CDR1 MNHEY, CDR2 SMNVEV (reference sequence). The V end was cut by 6 bases, the J end by 0 bases, with 11 bases between. The DNA of the CDR3 is TGTGCCAGCAGCCTCAGGTTCGCGAACACCGGGGAGCTGTTTTTT. Translation gives CASSLRFANTGELFF.

This chain joins TRBV30 and TRBJ1-1; the match to TRBD1 covers 10 bases. Germline CDR1 is GTSNPN and CDR2 is SVGIG (reference sequence). The CDR3 runs 20 residues. V lost 1 base and J lost 3; bases outside the gene matches: 20. This CDR3 reads CAWSGPGQGLGLASDTEAFF. In nucleotides, the CDR3 is TGTGCCTGGAGTGGACCGGGACAGGGGTTGGGGTTAGCATCCGACACTGAAGCTTTCTTT. The whole variable domain, filled in from reference TRBV30 and TRBJ1-1, reads SQTIHQWPATLVQPVGSPLSLECTVEGTSNPNLYWYRQAAGRGLQLLFYSVGIGQISSEVPQNLSASRPQDRQFILSSKKLLLSDSGFYLCAWSGPGQGLGLASDTEAFFGQGTRLTVV.

V usage is TRBV4-1 and J usage is TRBJ1-1; D not certain. Trimming took 1 base from V and 0 from J, leaving 3 bases between them. Germline lookup yields CDR1 MGHRA and CDR2 YSYEKL. The CDR3 is made up of 13 amino acids. CDR3 in amino acids: CASSQAVNTEAFF. The CDR3 DNA sequence: TGCGCCAGCAGCCAAGCAGTGAACACTGAAGCTTTCTTT.

CDR3 sequence reads: CSFSGGVTGNTEAFF. The CDR3 DNA follows: TGCAGCTTCTCAGGGGGCGTCACGGGGAACACTGAAGCTTTCTTT. The rearrangement joins TRBV29-1 to TRBJ1-1, with 8 positions matching TRBD1. The CDR3 is 15 amino acids. Losses at the gene ends were 8 bases for V and 1 base for J; bases not matched to a gene: 12. Germline V lookup: CDR1 SQVTM, CDR2 ANQGSEA.

The chain employs TRBV6-5 and TRBJ2-7; TRBD2 matches at 10 bases. CDR1 is MNHEY, CDR2 SVGAGI, per germline. The length of the CDR3 is 15 residues. The V and J ends lost 6 bases and 0 bases, in that order; junction bases with no gene match: 5. The CDR3, as DNA: TGTGCCAGCAGCGGCGGACTAGCGGACTCCTACGAGCAGTACTTC. Protein sequence: CASSGGLADSYEQYF.

The chain uses TRBV7-2 and TRBJ2-7; D perhaps matches TRBD2 (6 bases). CDR3 size: 15 residues. V was clipped by 6 bases and J by 5 bases, with 20 bases between them. Germline CDR1 SGHTA, CDR2 FQGNSA. The CDR3 nucleotides are TGTGCCAGCAGTAATAGGAGGGACCTTCAGCACGAGCAGTACTTC. Translation gives CASSNRRDLQHEQYF. The variable domain in full, completed from reference TRBV7-2 and TRBJ2-7, reads GAGVSQSPSNKVTEKGKDVELRCDPISGHTALYWYRQSLGQGLEFLIYFQGNSAPDKSGLPSDRFSAERTGGSVSTLTIQRTQQEDSAVYLCASSNRRDLQHEQYFGPGTRLTVT.

The chain uses TRBV30 and TRBJ2-3, with 8 bases that match TRBD1. V shed 8 bases and J 5 bases; nucleotides not matched to a gene: 15. Germline V gives CDR1 GTSNPN, CDR2 SVGIG (reference sequence). CDR3 length: 15 residues. The CDR3 loop reads CALGTGGSVVDTQYF. As DNA, the CDR3 is TGTGCCCTGGGAACAGGGGGATCGGTCGTAGATACGCAGTATTTT.

The chain has TRBV13 and TRBJ2-3; the match to TRBD1 covers 7 bases. The V segment lost 5 bases and the J segment 6 bases; nucleotides outside the gene matches: 8. Germline CDR1 PRHDT, CDR2 FYEKMQ (reference sequence). CDR3 length: 14 residues. The CDR3 DNA reads as TGTGCCAGCAGCATAAGACAGGGCTGGGATACGCAGTATTTT. Translated: CASSIRQGWDTQYF.

A remark on this clone: At one end the junction does not follow the germline gene, possibly because of a read error. This sequence joins TRBV7-8 and TRBJ2-1; weak D call: TRBD2 (6 bases). Per germline, CDR1 SGHVS and CDR2 FQNEAQ. The CDR3 covers 17 residues. CDR3 sequence: CASSSTSTRMGYDEQFF. DNA for the CDR3: TGTGCCAGCAGCTCGACGTCGACTAGGATGGGCTACGATGAGCAGTTCTTC.

This clone came up once. This chain uses TRBV9 with TRBJ2-3; possibly TRBD2 for D (5 bases). Germline V CDR1 and CDR2: SGDLS, YYNGEE. V gave up 4 bases and J gave up 5 bases, with 14 bases separating them. The CDR3 loop spans 14 amino acids. In DNA, the CDR3 is TGTGCCAGCAGCCGCTCGGGAACTGGAGATACGCAGTATTTT. Amino acid sequence: CASSRSGTGDTQYF.

The sample holds one count of this clone. This sequence joins TRBV7-8 and TRBJ2-2, with TRBD2 as a possible D gene (7 bases). V was trimmed by 3 bases and J by 4 bases, leaving 15 bases between them. CDR1 and CDR2 from the germline V gene are SGHVS and FQNEAQ. The CDR3 runs 16 residues. CDR3 amino acids: CASSLTLGGGTGELFF. The CDR3 DNA follows: TGTGCCAGCAGCTTGACCCTAGGGGGGGGCACCGGGGAGCTGTTTTTT.

The genes are TRBV19 and TRBJ1-1, with unresolved D. The CDR3 extends over 15 amino acids. Germline V gives CDR1 LNHDA, CDR2 SQIVND (reference sequence). V lost 3 bases and J lost 1, with 12 bases in between. The CDR3 DNA reads as TGTGCCAGTAGTATCCAATTTCCGGGGAACACTGAAGCTTTCTTT. It specifies CASSIQFPGNTEAFF.

The chain uses TRBV19 and TRBJ2-4, with 11 bases matching TRBD1. Trimming cost V 6 bases and J 8 bases; bases outside gene matches: 15. This CDR3 has 17 residues. CDR1 LNHDA and CDR2 SQIVND come from the germline V gene (reference sequence). The CDR3 sequence is CASSLSSPGQGVYIQYF. Written as DNA, the CDR3 is TGTGCCAGTAGCCTTTCCTCACCGGGACAGGGGGTATACATTCAGTACTTC.

This chain connects TRBV5-1 to TRBJ2-2, with D maybe TRBD2 (5 bases). Trimming shortened V by 3 bases and J by 2 bases, and 11 bases separated the two germline ends. The germline gives CDR1 SGHRS, CDR2 YFSETQ. CDR3 length: 15 amino acids. The CDR3: CASSSGPGNTGELFF. CDR3 in DNA: TGCGCCAGCAGCTCTGGACCGGGAAACACCGGGGAGCTGTTTTTT.

V usage is TRBV28 and J usage is TRBJ1-1; 10 bases are a match to TRBD1. The CDR3 runs 18 residues. In germline, CDR1 is MDHEN, CDR2 SYDVKM. After removal of 2 bases from V and 1 base from J, the junction contained 10 bases not matched to a gene. The CDR3 spells CASSLRQGQGFTNTEAFF. CDR3 bases: TGTGCCAGCAGTTTACGCCAGGGACAGGGGTTCACGAACACTGAAGCTTTCTTT.

This sequence joins TRBV2 and TRBJ1-4; possibly TRBD1 for D (5 bases). Germline V CDR1 and CDR2: SNHLY, FYNNEI. This CDR3 is 16 amino acids long. V lost 9 bases and J 0 bases, leaving 17 bases between the germline ends. CDR3: CASSRRWGSTNEKLFF. CDR3 DNA: TGTGCCAGTTCCCGAAGATGGGGCTCAACTAATGAAAAACTGTTTTTT.

The chain uses TRBV30 and TRBJ1-4, with 7 bases lining up with TRBD1. The CDR3 has 15 amino acids. With V trimmed by 3 bases and J by 5 bases, 9 bases remained unmatched. The germline V gene encodes CDR1 GTSNPN and CDR2 SVGIG (reference sequence). CDR3 residues: CAWRGTARENEKLFF. In DNA form, the CDR3 reads TGTGCCTGGAGAGGGACAGCGAGAGAGAATGAAAAACTGTTTTTT.

The chain joins TRBV28 to TRBJ2-1; possible D gene TRBD2, 6 bases. Per the germline V gene, CDR1 is MDHEN and CDR2 is SYDVKM. There are 15 residues in the CDR3. With 6 bases removed from V and 4 bases from J, the gap between germline ends came to 16 bases. The CDR3 region has the DNA TGTGCCAGCAGCAAGATCGGGAGCCGATACAATGAGCAGTTCTTC. As protein: CASSKIGSRYNEQFF. The full variable domain, completed using reference TRBV28 and TRBJ2-1, is DVKVTQSSRYLVKRTGEKVFLECVQDMDHENMFWYRQDPGLGLRLIYFSYDVKMKEKGDIPEGYSVSREKKERFSLILESASTNQTSMYLCASSKIGSRYNEQFFGPGTRLTVL.

This clone turned up a few times. V is TRBV18 and J is TRBJ2-3; TRBD2 agrees at 10 bases. The germline gives CDR1 KGHSH, CDR2 LQKENI. Trimming removed 4 bases from V and 7 bases from J; junction bases left unmatched: 8. CDR3 size: 15 residues. CDR3 nucleotide sequence: TGTGCCAGCTCACAGGGAGCGGGAGGGCCGAATACGCAGTATTTT. Its protein product is CASSQGAGGPNTQYF.

This clone was counted once. V and J are TRBV6-1 and TRBJ2-7; D is possibly TRBD1 (5 bases). Germline CDR1 and CDR2: MNHNS and SASEGT. Trimming pared 0 bases from V and 2 bases from J, leaving 11 bases between. The length of the CDR3 is 15 residues. The CDR3: CASSEAGLSAYEQYF. The CDR3 nucleotides read TGTGCCAGCAGTGAAGCGGGGCTTTCAGCCTACGAGCAGTACTTC.

The J gene is TRBJ1-5, the V gene TRBV27, with D possibly matching TRBD1 (5 bases). Germline V CDR1 and CDR2: MNHEY, SMNVEV (reference sequence). With 4 bases removed from V and 0 bases from J, the gap between germline ends came to 10 bases. The length of the CDR3 is 15 residues. CDR3 sequence: CASSSLTGSNQPQHF. DNA of the CDR3: TGTGCCAGCAGTTCCCTTACAGGTAGCAATCAGCCCCAGCATTTT.

The chain uses TRBV29-1 and TRBJ2-1; no definite D call. Germline V gene sequence: CDR1 SQVTM, CDR2 ANQGSEA. This CDR3 comprises 13 residues. The ends were cut back, 1 base at V and 5 bases at J, with 9 bases in the middle. The CDR3 sequence: CSVEVAQDNEQFF. In DNA form, the CDR3 reads TGCAGCGTTGAAGTAGCTCAAGACAATGAGCAGTTCTTC.

This clone was seen once. V and J are TRBV19 and TRBJ2-5; 8 nucleotides agree with TRBD2. Germline V gives CDR1 LNHDA, CDR2 SQIVND (reference sequence). The V and J ends lost 1 base and 5 bases, in that order; junction bases with no gene match: 9. The CDR3 consists of 16 residues. The CDR3 loop reads CASSIGAAGVAETQYF. The CDR3 region has the DNA TGTGCCAGTAGTATAGGGGCAGCGGGAGTTGCGGAGACCCAGTACTTC.

The rearrangement links TRBV7-2 to TRBJ2-7; 7 bases match TRBD2. J gave up 2 bases and V 5 bases, and 6 bases lay outside the gene matches. The CDR3 totals 14 residues. CDR1 and CDR2 from the germline V gene are SGHTA and FQGNSA. The CDR3 here is CASSPGTIPYEQYF. As DNA, the CDR3 is TGTGCCAGCAGCCCCGGGACTATCCCCTACGAGCAGTACTTC.

The chain couples TRBV14 to TRBJ2-5; D may be TRBD1 (5 bases). CDR3 size: 13 residues. Trimming stripped 6 bases from V and 4 bases from J, with 12 bases between. Per germline, CDR1 SGHDN and CDR2 FVKESK. The CDR3 sequence: CASSFSGSETQYF. As DNA, the CDR3 is TGTGCCAGCAGTTTTTCAGGGTCAGAGACCCAGTACTTC.

This clone was counted between two and nine times. V and J are TRBV4-2 and TRBJ2-7; 10 nucleotides agree with TRBD1. Germline V gene sequence: CDR1 LGHNA, CDR2 YNFKEQ. V was pared by 3 bases and J by 4 bases, with 9 bases of the junction left unmatched. The length of the CDR3 is 16 residues. The CDR3 sequence is CASSQGQGSPEYEQYF. The CDR3 DNA reads as TGTGCCAGCAGCCAGGGACAGGGGTCCCCAGAGTACGAGCAGTACTTC.